The source of this T cell receptor beta chain is a study of monozygotic twins with inflammatory bowel disease. Via template switching, UMIs carrying a 6-nucleotide sample barcode were introduced. TCRdb re-called the 5' RACE reads and catalogs CDR3 proteins one per entry, DNA excluded. Its table records around 370,000 distinct CDR3 sequences. As for this clonotype: Antigen: not known.

Study-level results: Those with IBD had lower TCRbeta diversity (inverse Simpson) than their healthy co-twins did.

This CDR3 is 12 amino acids long. The genes are TRBV12-3 or TRBV12-4 and TRBJ2-1; as DNA is missing, the TRBD2 call by TCRdb cannot be tested. This receptor was identified in a human donor with ulcerative colitis or Crohn's disease, or a healthy co-twin of an affected twin (not recorded which). The material sequenced was blood. CDR3 amino acids: CASGPPYNEQFF.